This T cell receptor (beta chain) comes out of a study of human T cells and chemical hapten exposure. As for time point: pre-sensitization, week 0. Regarding treatment: therapeutic diphenylcyclopropenone sensitization with weekly scalp DPC. Suited to DPC and affected by alopecia, the donors ranged from 18 to 70 years old. MiXCR, run by TCRdb on the RACE reads, gives a single entry per CDR3 protein. This sample yields about 300,000 distinct CDR3 sequences, of which about 5% are seen a single time; about 8.2% belongs to the top ten. This CDR3 has 15 residues. Trimming removed 0 bases at V and 0 bases at J, with 11 bases between. Germline CDR1 and CDR2: DFQATT and SNEGSKA (reference sequence). This clonotype has only a few counts.

The source is a woman younger than 35 with alopecia areata. Some clones in this sample may be carry-over from other donors' samples. The starting material was whole blood, obtained in connection with sensitization to the hapten diphenylcyclopropenone (DPC). The chain carries TRBV20-1 and TRBJ1-2; D gene ambiguous. The CDR3 nucleotides read TGCAGTGCTAGAGACAGCAGCATGTCTAACTATGGCTACACCTTC. This codes for CSARDSSMSNYGYTF.